The 15 T cell receptor beta chains below were found in one sample sequenced in a study of post-analysis software for immune sequencing data. These receptors are not linked to any known antigen. Libraries were made from TCR beta cDNA, and they carried unique molecular identifiers. TCRdb re-derived calls from the PCR reads in MiXCR, one entry per CDR3 protein. The sample has about 400,000 distinct CDR3 sequences; roughly 36% are singletons. Study-wide results and limits: Compared with controls, patients had more of five TRBV segments, including TRBV5-6, TRBV5-1 and TRBV20-1.

Sequenced material: blood. These receptors were obtained from a girl between 10 and 17 years old with multiple sclerosis.

V and J are TRBV4-3 and TRBJ2-3, with D unresolved. The V end lost 0 bases, the J end lost 1 base, and 11 bases lay between the germline ends. The germline CDR1 and CDR2 sequences are LGHNA and YSLEER. There are 16 residues in the CDR3. The DNA of the CDR3 is TGCGCCAGCAGCCAAGAATTCACTGGGGGCACAGATACGCAGTATTTT. This gives the protein CASSQEFTGGTDTQYF.

This chain connects TRBV7-9 to TRBJ2-3, with 7 nucleotides matching TRBD2. This CDR3 is built from 16 residues. The germline CDR1 and CDR2 sequences are SEHNR and FQNEAQ (reference sequence). The V gene end was trimmed by 5 bases and the J gene end by 0 bases; junction bases not matched to a gene: 8. The CDR3 bases are TGTGCCAGCAGCCCACCCCGGGGAGGGAGCACAGATACGCAGTATTTT. Its protein is CASSPPRGGSTDTQYF.

In its sample, this clonotype was seen a few times. V is TRBV29-1 and J is TRBJ2-7; D is perhaps TRBD2 (5 bases). Trimming took 6 bases from V and 5 from J, leaving 17 bases between them. The CDR3 has 13 residues. Looked up from germline, CDR1 is SQVTM and CDR2 is ANQGSEA. CDR3 in DNA: TGCAGCGTAAGGAGGCCCCAAAGGAACGAGCAGTACTTC. Amino acid sequence: CSVRRPQRNEQYF.

This clonotype was counted only a few times. A junction boundary mismatches the germline segment, possibly from a read error. The chain uses TRBV3-1 and TRBJ2-7, with D unclear. This CDR3 contains 15 residues. Germline V gene sequence: CDR1 LGHDT, CDR2 YNNKEL (reference sequence). The CDR3 region has the DNA TGTGCCAGCAGCCAAGAGGCGACAAGCTCCTACGAGCGGTACTTC. It encodes CASSQEATSSYERYF.

The chain links TRBV5-6 to TRBJ1-2; TRBD1 matches at 8 bases. V dropped 0 bases and J dropped 4; count of bases not matched to a gene: 8. CDR1 and CDR2 from the germline V gene are SGHDT and YYEEEE. The CDR3 is made up of 16 amino acids. The CDR3 is CASSLEAGGAGYGYTF. The CDR3, as DNA: TGTGCCAGCAGCTTGGAGGCAGGGGGCGCAGGCTATGGCTACACCTTC.

This clonotype was recorded a few times. This chain connects TRBV5-1 to TRBJ2-4, with D unresolved. The better agreement between TRBJ2-7 and the DNA end casts doubt on the J call. The CDR3 consists of 15 residues. CDR1 is SGHRS, CDR2 YFSETQ, per germline. The CDR3 sequence is CASSLERPPFDEQYF. In DNA, the CDR3 is TGCGCCAGCAGCTTGGAAAGGCCCCCCTTTGACGAGCAGTACTTC.

CDR3 loop: CASSNLGTVAYEQYF. CDR3 in DNA: TGTGCCAGCAGCAATCTCGGGACGGTCGCCTACGAGCAGTACTTC. This chain joins TRBV2 and TRBJ2-7; possibly TRBD1 or TRBD2 for D (5 bases each). Germline values: CDR1 SNHLY, CDR2 FYNNEI. V lost 6 bases and J 2 bases, leaving 17 bases between the germline ends. The CDR3 is 15 amino acids.

This chain links TRBV10-3 with TRBJ1-6, with D uncertain. The germline CDR1 and CDR2 sequences are ENHRY and SYGVKD. Trimming left V 2 bases short and J 7 bases short, with 9 bases between. The CDR3 covers 14 residues. The CDR3, as DNA: TGTGCCATCAGTGAGGTGGCGGAAAATTCACCCCTCCACTTT. Amino acid sequence: CAISEVAENSPLHF.

The chain links TRBV29-1 to TRBJ2-7, with a possible D match to TRBD1 (6 bases). V was shortened by 6 bases and J by 7 bases, with 16 bases between the two germline ends. Per germline, CDR1 SQVTM and CDR2 ANQGSEA. There are 12 residues in the CDR3. CDR3 loop: CSVKQGLSEQYF. In nucleotides, the CDR3 is TGCAGCGTCAAACAGGGTTTAAGTGAGCAGTACTTC.

The sample holds a few counts of this clonotype. The chain recombines TRBV6-5 with TRBJ1-1; D call uncertain. Trimming took 4 bases from V and 1 from J, leaving 10 bases between them. CDR3 length equals 14 residues. Germline V gene data show CDR1 as MNHEY and CDR2 as SVGAGI. The CDR3 DNA reads as TGTGCCAGCAGTTGGACGGGAACGAACACTGAAGCTTTCTTT. Its translation is CASSWTGTNTEAFF.

This clonotype was seen at least ten times. The CDR3 DNA reads TGTGCCAGCAGCTTACGGAGGACAGGGCGACCCCAGCATTTT. Residues: CASSLRRTGRPQHF. The chain combines TRBV7-8 with TRBJ1-5; TRBD1 matches 8 bases. CDR1 and CDR2 (germline): SGHVS, FQNEAQ. The length of the CDR3 is 14 residues. J was trimmed by 10 bases and V by 2 bases; bases with no gene match: 7.

This chain links TRBV5-4 with TRBJ1-6; TRBD1 agrees at 8 bases. The V gene end was trimmed by 4 bases and the J gene end by 6 bases; junction bases not matched to a gene: 3. From germline, CDR1 is SGHNT and CDR2 YYREEE (reference sequence). This CDR3 is 14 amino acids long. The CDR3 is CASSRDRPNSPLHF. Here the CDR3 DNA reads TGTGCCAGCAGCCGGGACAGGCCTAATTCACCCCTCCACTTT.

This chain connects TRBV7-9 to TRBJ1-6; D is ambiguous. Trimming cost V 2 bases and J 4 bases, with 12 bases left between them. Germline V CDR1 and CDR2: SEHNR, FQNEAQ (reference sequence). There are 16 residues in the CDR3. Here the CDR3 reads CASSLLDSPYNSPLHF. In nucleotides, the CDR3 is TGTGCCAGCAGCTTATTGGATTCCCCTTATAATTCACCCCTCCACTTT.

This chain connects TRBV5-1 to TRBJ2-3; the D gene is possibly TRBD2 (5 bases). Germline assignment: CDR1 SGHRS and CDR2 YFSETQ. The CDR3 has 16 amino acids. Trimming left V 0 bases short and J 0 bases short, with 11 bases between. The CDR3 sequence: CASSLGASPSTDTQYF. For the CDR3, the DNA is TGCGCCAGCAGCTTGGGAGCTAGCCCTAGCACAGATACGCAGTATTTT.

This clonotype has more than one count but fewer than ten. This chain joins TRBV5-6 and TRBJ1-2, with no clear D. The length of the CDR3 is 16 residues. V gave up 2 bases and J gave up 2 bases, with 16 bases separating them. Germline values: CDR1 SGHDT, CDR2 YYEEEE. The CDR3 loop is CASSFDMGRLNYGYTF. In nucleotides, the CDR3 is TGTGCCAGCAGCTTCGATATGGGAAGACTAAACTATGGCTACACCTTC.